These T cell receptor beta chains were read from a single sample in a study of T cells in Graves' hyperthyroidism and ophthalmopathy. Using its own MiXCR run on the multiplex PCR reads, TCRdb lists one record per CDR3 protein. The profile shows 400,000 to 550,000 distinct CDR3 sequences, 13% to 15% of them singletons. What was sequenced was blood. The receptor source for this set is a woman between 18 and 29 years old with Graves' hyperthyroidism. Both conserved end residues are part of each CDR3. The D gene is left open where the match is weak. Clone size is stated in some rows and not others, as once, few, many or a class when expanded.

TRBJ2-7	NA	few	TRBV20-1	TGCAGTGCTAGAGATAAAGTCCCAGGGACCATCGAGCAGTACTTC	CSARDKVPGTIEQYF
TRBJ2-3	NA	many	TRBV5-8	TGTGCCAGCAGCTTGGGAGGGGGTTACACAGATACGCAGTATTTT	CASSLGGGYTDTQYF
TRBJ2-2	NA	many	TRBV12-3/TRBV12-4	TGTGCCAGCAGCCGGGACCCGCGTTTAACCGGGGAGCTGTTTTTT	CASSRDPRLTGELFF
TRBJ2-1	NA	many	TRBV11-2	TGTGCCAGCAGCTCCACAGGCCTCGTTCCGTTCTTC	CASSSTGLVPFF
TRBJ2-7	NA	many	TRBV2	TGTGCCAGCAGTGTAAGGGGCGCACTCTACGAGCAGTACTTC	CASSVRGALYEQYF
TRBJ1-2	TRBD1	many	TRBV27	TGTGCCAGCAGTGGGACAGGTCTAGCCCTCTATGGCTACACCTTC	CASSGTGLALYGYTF
TRBJ2-2	NA	NA	TRBV5-1	TGCGCCAGCAGCTTGTCAGGGCCGGGCACCGGGGAGCTGTTTTTT	CASSLSGPGTGELFF
TRBJ2-2	NA	many	TRBV6-1	TGTGCCAGCAGTTACAAAAACACACCCGCCCGTTCCGGGGAGCTGTTTTTT	CASSYKNTPARSGELFF
TRBJ2-5	TRBD1	NA	TRBV5-1	TGCGCCAGCAGCGCGAAAGGACAGGGCCAAGAGACCCAGTACTTC	CASSAKGQGQETQYF
TRBJ2-6	TRBD1	NA	TRBV7-9	TGTGCCAGCAGGGGACAGGGGTTTGATGGCAACGTCCTGACTTTC	CASRGQGFDGNVLTF
TRBJ1-5	NA	many	TRBV11-2	TGTGCCAGCAGCTTAGACAGGGTCCATCAGCCCCAGCATTTT	CASSLDRVHQPQHF
TRBJ1-1	NA	many	TRBV6-5	TGTGCCAGCAGTTACGGCAGGGATTGGATCACTGAAGCTTTCTTT	CASSYGRDWITEAFF
TRBJ2-5	TRBD2	few	TRBV27	TGTGCCAGCAGTCTCTCTACTAGCGGAGAGACCCAGTACTTC	CASSLSTSGETQYF
TRBJ1-2	NA	many	TRBV2	TGTGCCAGCAGTGAACGGGCAGAGGATGGCTACACCTTC	CASSERAEDGYTF
TRBJ1-5	TRBD1	many	TRBV19	TGTGCCAGTAGTGGAGGACAGGTGAGGCATCAGCCCCAGCATTTT	CASSGGQVRHQPQHF
TRBJ1-2	TRBD1	NA	TRBV2	TGTGCCAGACAGGGGAACTATGGCTACACCTTC	CARQGNYGYTF
TRBJ1-1	TRBD1	few	TRBV12-3/TRBV12-4	TGTGCCAGCAGCCCCGGGGACAGAATCTCTTCAAACACTGAAGCTTTCTTT	CASSPGDRISSNTEAFF
TRBJ2-1	TRBD2	many	TRBV12-3/TRBV12-4	TGTGCCAGCAGTGGACTAGCGGAGAAAATCTCCACCTACAATGAGCAGTTCTTC	CASSGLAEKISTYNEQFF
TRBJ2-5	TRBD1	NA	TRBV19	TGTGCCAGTAGTACAGACAGGGGGCGCGTGGAGACCCAGTACTTC	CASSTDRGRVETQYF
TRBJ2-1	TRBD2	many	TRBV5-1	TGCGCCAGCACCCGGGGGGGGATCGGATACAATGAGCAGTTCTTC	CASTRGGIGYNEQFF
TRBJ1-2	TRBD1	few	TRBV29-1	TGCAGCGCCCCGGGACAGACTTATGGCTACACCTTC	CSAPGQTYGYTF
TRBJ1-6	NA	many	TRBV11-2	TGTGCCAGCAGCTTAGTAGGGGACGGCTCACCCCTCCACTTT	CASSLVGDGSPLHF
TRBJ2-7	TRBD2	many	TRBV27	TGTGCCAGCAGTTGGGCGGGGGAGGGGTCCTACGAGCAGTACTTC	CASSWAGEGSYEQYF
TRBJ2-1	NA	many	TRBV27	TGTGCCAGCAGTTTATCCCGGACTACCTACAATGAGCAGTTCTTC	CASSLSRTTYNEQFF
TRBJ1-4	TRBD1	many	TRBV4-1	TGCGCCAGCAGCCACACCGGACAGGGGGCAAATGAAAAACTGTTTTTT	CASSHTGQGANEKLFF
TRBJ2-1	NA	NA	TRBV20-1	TGCAGTGCTAGCGGGAGCGGAAAGGAGAGCTACAATGAGCAGTTCTTC	CSASGSGKESYNEQFF
TRBJ2-7	TRBD1	many	TRBV6-1	TGTGCCAGCAGATCGGGAACAGGGGGCCACGAGCAGTACTTC	CASRSGTGGHEQYF
TRBJ1-2	TRBD1	many	TRBV27	TGTGCCAGCAGTTTATCGGGTGGGGGACAGATCTATGGCTACACCTTC	CASSLSGGGQIYGYTF
TRBJ2-7	NA	few	TRBV7-3	TGTGCCAGCAGCTTAGGCCCAGCTTCCTACGAGCAGTACTTC	CASSLGPASYEQYF
TRBJ1-4	NA	many	TRBV11-3	TGTGCCAGCAGCTCCCGGCGGCGGGGTGATGAAAAACTGTTTTTT	CASSSRRRGDEKLFF
TRBJ2-7	NA	few	TRBV5-6	TGTGCCAGCAGTGACTGGCGGGATCTGTACGAGCAGTACTTC	CASSDWRDLYEQYF
TRBJ1-2	NA	many	TRBV11-2	TGTGCCAGCAGGCGGCCCGGGACCGATGGCTACACCTTC	CASRRPGTDGYTF
TRBJ2-5	TRBD1	few	TRBV19	TGTGCCAGTAGCAGGGCTTCCACAGGGGGAGTGGAGACCCAGTACTTC	CASSRASTGGVETQYF
TRBJ2-1	TRBD2	many	TRBV11-2	TGTGCCAGCAGCTTAGAGTTCGGGACTAGCGGCAATGAGCAGTTCTTC	CASSLEFGTSGNEQFF
TRBJ1-2	NA	few	TRBV14	TGTGCCAGTAGTCAACGGACGGCTTTCAACTATGGCTACACCTTC	CASSQRTAFNYGYTF
TRBJ2-5	NA	NA	TRBV4-1	TGCGCCAGCAGCCAAGTATGGCGGTACTTACAAGAGACCCAGTACTTC	CASSQVWRYLQETQYF
TRBJ1-2	NA	many	TRBV3-1	TGTGCCAGCAGCCAAGAAGGCAGAAACTATGGCTACACCTTC	CASSQEGRNYGYTF
TRBJ1-2	NA	many	TRBV3-1	TGTGCCAGCAGCCAAGATCGGACAGTACACTATGGCTACACCTTC	CASSQDRTVHYGYTF
TRBJ1-1	NA	NA	TRBV7-6	TGTGCCAGCAGCTTAGTCGACAGACTCAACACTGAAGCTTTCTTT	CASSLVDRLNTEAFF
TRBJ1-2	NA	NA	TRBV30	TGTGCCTGGAGTGTTGTCACCTCCGGCTATGGCTACACCTTC	CAWSVVTSGYGYTF
TRBJ2-3	NA	NA	TRBV11-2	TGTGCCAGCAGCCCCGCCGTGGTCACAGATACGCAGTATTTT	CASSPAVVTDTQYF
TRBJ1-2	NA	many	TRBV3-1	TGTGCCAGCAGCCAATACGAGACAAACGGCTACACCTTC	CASSQYETNGYTF
TRBJ2-6	NA	NA	TRBV12-5	TGTGCTAGTGGCCGCGGTAGAGGGGTGGGGGAGGCCAACGTCCTGACTTTC	CASGRGRGVGEANVLTF
TRBJ1-1	NA	NA	TRBV20-1	TGCAGTGCTAGAGACCTGAGGGGGAACACTGAAGCTTTCTTT	CSARDLRGNTEAFF
TRBJ2-3	NA	few	TRBV6-5	TGTGCCAGCAGTTACTCATTCCGGGCCCTTGAGCAGTATTTT	CASSYSFRALEQYF
TRBJ2-1	TRBD2	many	TRBV30	TGTGCCTGGAGTGTACCGACTAGCAGGAGCTCCTACAATGAGCAGTTCTTC	CAWSVPTSRSSYNEQFF
TRBJ2-1	NA	NA	TRBV20-1	TGCAGTGCTAGAGTGTCAGGGCTTATCTACAATGAGCAGTTCTTC	CSARVSGLIYNEQFF
TRBJ1-2	TRBD1	few	TRBV6-1	TGTGCCAGCAAGAACATCGGGACAGGGTTGATTTACCACTATGGCTACACCTTC	CASKNIGTGLIYHYGYTF
TRBJ2-3	TRBD2	NA	TRBV5-4	TGTGCCAGCAGCTATTTAGCGGGAGGGTGGTTTGGAGATACGCAGTATTTT	CASSYLAGGWFGDTQYF
TRBJ1-5	NA	many	TRBV20-1	TGCAGTGCTAGGCGTTCGGGGCAGGGCAATCAGCCCCAGCATTTT	CSARRSGQGNQPQHF
TRBJ2-2	TRBD1	few	TRBV10-2	TGCGCCAGCAGTTCCGGGACAGCCGGCACCGGGGAGCTGTTTTTT	CASSSGTAGTGELFF
TRBJ2-1	NA	many	TRBV5-6	TGTGCCAGCAGCTTGGTAGGCCACAATGAGCAGTTCTTC	CASSLVGHNEQFF
TRBJ1-1	NA	many	TRBV27	TGTGCCAGCGCCCCCCGGGGGGGACAGAACACTGAAGCTTTCTTT	CASAPRGGQNTEAFF
TRBJ1-2	NA	NA	TRBV25-1	TGTGCCAGCAGTGAATCCAGAGGAGGGTCCAGCTATGGCTACACCTTC	CASSESRGGSSYGYTF